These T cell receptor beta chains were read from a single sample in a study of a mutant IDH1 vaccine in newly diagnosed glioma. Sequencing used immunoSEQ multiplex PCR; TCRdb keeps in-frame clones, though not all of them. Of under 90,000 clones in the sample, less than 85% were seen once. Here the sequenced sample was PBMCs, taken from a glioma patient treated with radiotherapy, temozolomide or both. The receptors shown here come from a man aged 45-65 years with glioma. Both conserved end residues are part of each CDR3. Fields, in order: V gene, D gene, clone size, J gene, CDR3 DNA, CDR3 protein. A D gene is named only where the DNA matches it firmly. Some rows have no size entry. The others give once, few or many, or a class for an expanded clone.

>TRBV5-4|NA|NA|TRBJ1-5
TGTGCCAGCAGCTATGACAGTGATCAGCCCCAGCATTTT
CASSYDSDQPQHF
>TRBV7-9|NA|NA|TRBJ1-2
TGTGCCAGCAGCCTACAGGTCGACTATGGCTACACCTTC
CASSLQVDYGYTF
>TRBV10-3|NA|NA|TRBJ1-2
TGTGCCATCAGTGAGCAGGTGGCGGGTGAAGATGGCTACACCTTC
CAISEQVAGEDGYTF
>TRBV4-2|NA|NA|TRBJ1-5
TGTGCCAGCAGCCATCCTCAGGGCAATCAGCCCCAGCATTTT
CASSHPQGNQPQHF
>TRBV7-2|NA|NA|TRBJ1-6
TGTGCCAGCAGTTATCAATCCAGGGGCTCGGTCCACTTT
CASSYQSRGSVHF
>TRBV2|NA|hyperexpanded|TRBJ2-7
TGTGCCAGCAGCCCTCCGGACAAGACCTACGAGCAGTACTTC
CASSPPDKTYEQYF
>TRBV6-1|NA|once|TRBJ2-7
TGTGCCAGCAGTGATATTAACGAGCAGTACTTC
CASSDINEQYF
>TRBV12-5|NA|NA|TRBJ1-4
TGTGCTAGTGGTCCCGGGGGCGGACAGTTCAGTGGACCAACTAATGAAAAACTGTTTTTT
CASGPGGGQFSGPTNEKLFF
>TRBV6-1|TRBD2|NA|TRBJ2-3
TGTGCCAGCAGTGAATCGGAGCGGGGGGCTAGGGATACGCAGTATTTT
CASSESERGARDTQYF
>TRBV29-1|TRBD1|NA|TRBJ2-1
TGCAGCGTTGAATCGGACAGGGGGTTCTCCTACAATGAGCAGTTCTTC
CSVESDRGFSYNEQFF
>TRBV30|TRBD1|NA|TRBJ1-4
TGTGCCTGGAGTGTAAAAGGACAGGGGGGGTATGAAAAACTGTTTTTT
CAWSVKGQGGYEKLFF
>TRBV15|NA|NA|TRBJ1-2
TGTGCCACCAGCAGAGATTGGAGGGATTCGGACCTTAACTATGGCTACACCTTC
CATSRDWRDSDLNYGYTF
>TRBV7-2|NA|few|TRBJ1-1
TGTGCCAGCAGCCAAGAGTGGGAAGCTTTCTTT
CASSQEWEAFF
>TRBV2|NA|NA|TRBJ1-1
TGTGCCAGCAGGGTTTGGGGGTGGGACACTGAAGCTTTCTTT
CASRVWGWDTEAFF
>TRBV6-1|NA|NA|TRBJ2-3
TGTGCCAGCAGTCCCCCTTATCAAGATACGCAGTATTTT
CASSPPYQDTQYF
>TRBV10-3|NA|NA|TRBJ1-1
TGTGCCATCAGTGAGCCACGGAAGGGTACTGAAGCTTTCTTT
CAISEPRKGTEAFF
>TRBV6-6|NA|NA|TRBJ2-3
TGTGCCACAGCAGTTCTTGGGGGCTCAGATACGCAGTATTTT
CATAVLGGSDTQYF
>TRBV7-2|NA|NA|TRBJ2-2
TGTGCCAGCAGCAAAAGTGGCAGGGGTGGCACCGGGGAGCTGTTTTTT
CASSKSGRGGTGELFF